This T cell receptor (beta chain) appears in the sequencing data of a study of cytomegalovirus exposure and HLA in healthy donors. Researchers ran the PCR with 60 Vbeta and 13 Jbeta primers. The method was immunoSEQ multiplex PCR; TCRdb's version includes in-frame clones alone and lacks a portion of them. This sample has 200,000 to 250,000 clones; over 75% occur once, and the top ten carry 1.3%. The sample comprised PBMCs. The TCR comes from a human donor in good health.

In nucleotides, the CDR3 is TGTGCCAGCAGTTCTAGACTCTGGATCGATGAGCAGTTCTTC. Encoded protein: CASSSRLWIDEQFF. V is TRBV4-2 and J is TRBJ2-1; D not resolved. The V and J ends lost 6 bases and 8 bases respectively, with 17 bases between them. CDR1 is LGHNA, CDR2 YNFKEQ, per germline. The CDR3 spans 14 residues.